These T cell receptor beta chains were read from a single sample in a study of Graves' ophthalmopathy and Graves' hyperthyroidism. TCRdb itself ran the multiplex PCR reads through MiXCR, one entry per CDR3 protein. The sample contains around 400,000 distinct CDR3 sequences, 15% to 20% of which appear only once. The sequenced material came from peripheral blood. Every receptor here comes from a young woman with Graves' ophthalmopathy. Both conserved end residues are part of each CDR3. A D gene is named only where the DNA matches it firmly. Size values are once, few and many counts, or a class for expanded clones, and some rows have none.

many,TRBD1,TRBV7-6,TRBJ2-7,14,TGTGCCAGCAGCAGAGCCCCAGGGGGCAACGAGCAGTACTTC,CASSRAPGGNEQYF
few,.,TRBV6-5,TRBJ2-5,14,TGTGCCAGCAGTTACGACTACCGAGGGGAGACCCAGTACTTC,CASSYDYRGETQYF
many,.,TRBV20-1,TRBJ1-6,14,TGCAGTGCTAGATCTGGGGGGGATTCTTCACCCCTCCACTTT,CSARSGGDSSPLHF
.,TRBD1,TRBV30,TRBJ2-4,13,TGTGCCCGGACAGGGGCCGCCAAAAACATTCAGTACTTC,CARTGAAKNIQYF
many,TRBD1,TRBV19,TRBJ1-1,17,TGTGCCAGTAGTACACCTACCATGGACAGGACGAACACTGAAGCTTTCTTT,CASSTPTMDRTNTEAFF
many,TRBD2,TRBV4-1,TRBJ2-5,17,TGCGCCAGCAGCTCGAGGGAGAGCGGGAGAGGGGAAGAGACCCAGTACTTC,CASSSRESGRGEETQYF
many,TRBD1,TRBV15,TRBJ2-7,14,TGTGCCACCAGCCCTCGGGACAGGGAATACGAGCAGTACTTC,CATSPRDREYEQYF
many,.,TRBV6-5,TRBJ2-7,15,TGTGCCAGCAGTTCCCCGACATTGAGCTCCTACGAGCAGTACTTC,CASSSPTLSSYEQYF
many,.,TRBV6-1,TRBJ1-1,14,TGTGCCAGCAGCAATCCAGAGAGGTGGACTGAAGCTTTCTTT,CASSNPERWTEAFF
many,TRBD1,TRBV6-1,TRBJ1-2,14,TGTGCCAGCAGTGCCCAACAGGGGATCGATGGCTACACCTTC,CASSAQQGIDGYTF
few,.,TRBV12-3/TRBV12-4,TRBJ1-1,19,TGTGCCAGCAGTTGGGCGAAGCAGACAGGACAAAAAATGGACACTGAAGCTTTCTTT,CASSWAKQTGQKMDTEAFF
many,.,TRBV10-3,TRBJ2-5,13,TGTGCCATCAGTCCGGGCCTCCAAGAGACCCAGTACTTC,CAISPGLQETQYF
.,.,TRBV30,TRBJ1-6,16,TGTGCCTGGAGTGCGGCAGGGAGCTCCTATAATTCACCCCTCCACTTT,CAWSAAGSSYNSPLHF
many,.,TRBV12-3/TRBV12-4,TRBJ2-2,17,TGTGCCAGCAGTCCCCGACGGCTAGCAGTGAACACCGGGGAGCTGTTTTTT,CASSPRRLAVNTGELFF